This paragraph covers one T cell receptor beta chain sequence. Germline V gives CDR1 SGHNT, CDR2 YYREEE (reference sequence). The length of the CDR3 is 13 residues. V lost 3 bases and J 4 bases, leaving 11 bases between the germline ends. TCRdb's copy holds only in-frame clones and misses some; the assay was immunoSEQ multiplex PCR. This repertoire shows under 85,000 clones, approximately 91% found once; its top ten account for about 0.38%. These data are taken from a study of technical replicates of blood from a few donors. Sequenced input: T cells isolated from PBMCs. This sequence was found in a human donor in good health. Some clones in this sample may be carry-over from other donors' samples. The V and J genes are TRBV5-4 and TRBJ2-7; D may be TRBD1 (5 bases). CDR3 sequence: CASSSQGVYEQYF. DNA for the CDR3: TGTGCCAGCAGCTCCCAGGGCGTGTACGAGCAGTACTTC.